This T cell receptor beta chain was captured in a study of technical replicates of blood from a few donors (dated by TCRdb to between 2016 and 2019). In the case of this clone: It lacks a known antigen. Per-base quality was not reported, and no clone a single base away is much larger than it.

The germline V gene (reference sequence) gives CDR1 as PRHDT and CDR2 as FYEKMQ. Cut back by 3 bases and 0 bases, the V and J ends lie 18 bases apart. The CDR3 holds 17 amino acids from the cysteine to the phenylalanine. Of the read, only the CDR3 DNA is kept; its 51 bases are in frame from base 1. Preparation of the library involved the immunoSEQ multiplex PCR assay. TCRdb took this table from immuneACCESS and kept in-frame rearrangements with V and J called. Such tables lack part of the clones; where checked against another copy, unresolved V genes explain under half of the gap, and the rest is unexplained. The sample table shows tens of thousands of clones, and 95% to 99% are seen once. The ten largest clonotypes hold less than 0.25% of the sample.

Here the chain combines TRBV13 and TRBJ2-7; possibly the D gene is TRBD2, per 5 matching bases. The sequence was collected from a human donor in good health. The sequenced material came from T cells isolated from PBMCs. The CDR3 loop reads CASSFGSGAAYSYEQYF. The DNA reads as follows: TGTGCCAGCAGCTTCGGATCCGGAGCGGCCTACTCCTACGAGCAGTACTTC.